The 25 T cell receptor beta chains presented below share a single source sample, sequenced in a study of CD8 T cells in Susac syndrome. After extraction with the RNeasy kit, 0.5 to 1 ug of the RNA was reverse transcribed using random hexamers. TCRdb re-derived calls from the immunoSEQ multiplex PCR reads in MiXCR, one entry per CDR3 protein. Here the sample spans approximately 120,000 distinct CDR3 sequences, around 91% being singletons. Sample: CD8+ T cells from PBMCs. The origin of the receptors is a human donor with multiple sclerosis.

Notes on this clonotype: The conserved final phenylalanine or tryptophan is absent from the CDR3, which likely points to a read error. The V gene is TRBV19, the J gene TRBJ1-1, with 9 bases that match TRBD1. The germline gives CDR1 LNHDA, CDR2 SQIVND (reference sequence). The CDR3 length is 14 residues. V was clipped by 3 bases and J by 4 bases; unmatched bases: 3. CDR3 in DNA: TGTGCCAGTAGTATGGGACAGGGTGGCACTGAAGCTTTCCTT. Its translation is CASSMGQGGTEAFL.

The J gene is TRBJ2-5, the V gene TRBV2; TRBD2 aligns across 8 bases. This CDR3 contains 13 residues. Germline values: CDR1 SNHLY, CDR2 FYNNEI. CDR3 amino acids: CTSRGAGEETQYF. The CDR3 bases are TGTACCTCCCGAGGAGCGGGAGAAGAGACCCAGTACTTC.

This clonotype was seen once. CDR3 protein: CASSFQGGANVLTF. CDR3 sequence (DNA): TGTGCCAGCAGTTTCCAGGGGGGGGCCAACGTCCTGACTTTC. This chain links TRBV27 with TRBJ2-6; D perhaps matches TRBD1 (6 bases). The V end was cut by 3 bases, the J end by 4 bases, with 7 bases between. CDR3 length: 14 residues. The germline V gene encodes CDR1 MNHEY and CDR2 SMNVEV (reference sequence).

The genes are TRBV3-1 and TRBJ1-2, with D perhaps matching TRBD1 (5 bases). The germline CDR1 and CDR2 sequences are LGHDT and YNNKEL (reference sequence). The CDR3 runs to 15 residues. V lost 4 bases and J lost 4, with 16 bases in between. The CDR3 nucleotides read TGTGCCAGCAGCCCGTTGGAGGGACTGTTCTATGGCTACACCTTC. Residues: CASSPLEGLFYGYTF.

The rearrangement uses TRBV29-1 and TRBJ2-2; the D gene could be TRBD1 or TRBD2 (5 bases each). This CDR3 is 12 amino acids long. Germline V gives CDR1 SQVTM, CDR2 ANQGSEA. Between the trimmed V and J ends, which lost 7 bases and 6 bases, there was a span of 12 bases. The CDR3 protein is CSAGTPAGELFF. The CDR3 coding sequence is TGCAGCGCTGGGACCCCCGCCGGGGAGCTGTTTTTT.

This chain links TRBV30 with TRBJ2-1, with D unresolved. The V gene lost 4 bases and the J gene lost 0 bases, with 10 bases spanning the gap. Germline CDR1 is GTSNPN and CDR2 is SVGIG (reference sequence). The CDR3 length is 14 residues. The CDR3 region has the DNA TGTGCCTGGAAGGCCTTGGACTCCTACAATGAGCAGTTCTTC. Its translation: CAWKALDSYNEQFF.

This clonotype showed up many times. This rearrangement joins TRBV7-2 to TRBJ1-1; no firm D call. The CDR3 extends over 12 amino acids. CDR1 and CDR2 from the germline V gene are SGHTA and FQGNSA. The ends were cut back, 5 bases at V and 2 bases at J, with 6 bases in the middle. CDR3 in DNA: TGTGCCAGCAGCCCGACCAACACTGAAGCTTTCTTT. Its translation is CASSPTNTEAFF.

The chain recombines TRBV9 with TRBJ1-2, with D perhaps TRBD1 (5 bases). CDR3 length equals 16 residues. In germline, CDR1 is SGDLS, CDR2 YYNGEE. Trimming removed 4 bases from V and 4 bases from J, with 20 bases in between. The CDR3 DNA reads TGTGCCAGCAGCTCTAGTCGGACACTGGAGAGCTATGGCTACACCTTC. Protein sequence: CASSSSRTLESYGYTF.

The chain carries TRBV18 and TRBJ1-2, with D tentatively TRBD1 (6 bases). Germline assignment: CDR1 KGHSH and CDR2 LQKENI. The CDR3 totals 13 residues. Trimming stripped 5 bases from V and 6 bases from J, with 13 bases between. The CDR3 sequence is CASSETGSDGYTF. CDR3 nucleotides: TGTGCCAGCTCAGAGACAGGATCAGATGGCTACACCTTC.

This clonotype was observed once. The V call is TRBV27, the J call TRBJ2-3; 11 positions match TRBD2. The V gene end was trimmed by 5 bases and the J gene end by 6 bases; junction bases not matched to a gene: 7. This CDR3 has 15 residues. Germline CDR1 reads MNHEY; CDR2 reads SMNVEV (reference sequence). CDR3 sequence reads: CASSPTSGMHDTQYF. CDR3 DNA: TGTGCCAGCAGTCCGACTAGCGGGATGCATGATACGCAGTATTTT.

This clonotype was counted a single time. V gene TRBV4-3 combines with J gene TRBJ2-1; 7 positions match TRBD2. The J segment lost 9 bases and the V segment lost 0 bases, leaving 8 bases of the junction unmatched. Germline V gene data show CDR1 as LGHNA and CDR2 as YSLEER. The CDR3 is 15 amino acids. CDR3 nucleotide sequence: TGCGCCAGCAGCCAAGAAGGGCGGGAGATTGGTGAGCAGTTCTTC. Translated, it gives CASSQEGREIGEQFF.

V gene TRBV9 combines with J gene TRBJ2-7; either TRBD1 or TRBD2 may supply D (5 bases each). The CDR3 runs to 15 residues. V lost 3 bases and J 2 bases, leaving 15 bases between the germline ends. Germline loops: CDR1 SGDLS, CDR2 YYNGEE. The CDR3 DNA reads TGTGCCAGCAGCGGAGGGGCGTCTACGACCTACGAGCAGTACTTC. Residues: CASSGGASTTYEQYF.

This clonotype was picked up one time. This chain joins TRBV13 and TRBJ1-2; D remains ambiguous. CDR1 and CDR2 from the germline V gene are PRHDT and FYEKMQ (reference sequence). The CDR3 runs to 12 residues. Trimming took off 4 bases at V and 7 bases at J, with 10 bases between the two ends. The CDR3 protein is CASSSEPFGYTF. CDR3 bases: TGTGCCAGCAGCTCCGAGCCCTTTGGCTACACCTTC.

The V gene is TRBV5-1, the J gene TRBJ1-1; no clear D. Germline V gene data show CDR1 as SGHRS and CDR2 as YFSETQ. This CDR3 has 13 residues. Trimming took off 0 bases at V and 4 bases at J, with 7 bases between the two ends. CDR3 DNA: TGCGCCAGCAGCTTGGGGGGTATCACTGAAGCTTTCTTT. Protein: CASSLGGITEAFF.

This clonotype came up once. This chain's CDR3 is CASSQELIFYGYTF. The CDR3 nucleotides are TGCGCCAGCAGCCAAGAACTGATTTTCTATGGCTACACCTTC. The J gene is TRBJ1-2, the V gene TRBV4-1; D gene unclear. CDR3 length: 14 residues. The V gene lost 0 bases and the J gene lost 4 bases, with 9 bases spanning the gap. Per germline, CDR1 MGHRA and CDR2 YSYEKL.

This chain joins TRBV5-1 and TRBJ2-7; the D gene is possibly TRBD2 (6 bases). The CDR3 is 15 residues long. Germline values: CDR1 SGHRS, CDR2 YFSETQ. V was clipped by 4 bases and J by 3 bases, with 17 bases between them. The CDR3 loop reads CASSLLSSGIYEQYF. CDR3 DNA: TGCGCCAGCAGCCTCCTGAGTAGCGGAATCTACGAGCAGTACTTC.

The rearrangement links TRBV10-3 to TRBJ1-5; 7 bases map to TRBD1. Losses at the gene ends were 2 bases for V and 3 bases for J; bases not matched to a gene: 10. The CDR3 totals 17 residues. The germline gives CDR1 ENHRY, CDR2 SYGVKD. DNA of the CDR3: TGTGCCATCAGTGAGGGTCTGGTAGGGGGCCCCAATCAGCCCCAGCATTTT. Residues: CAISEGLVGGPNQPQHF.

The CDR3 sequence: CAWLGASGVNLGELFF. CDR3 in DNA: TGTGCCTGGCTGGGCGCTAGCGGGGTTAATCTCGGGGAGCTGTTTTTT. The chain is built from TRBV30 and TRBJ2-2; 9 nucleotides agree with TRBD2. Trimming took 5 bases from V and 7 from J; bases not matched to a gene: 14. This CDR3 is 16 amino acids long. Germline CDR1 and CDR2: GTSNPN and SVGIG (reference sequence).

The rearrangement uses TRBV5-4 and TRBJ2-1; TRBD2 aligns across 10 bases. This CDR3 contains 15 residues. V gave up 4 bases and J gave up 8 bases; unmatched junction bases: 9. CDR1 is SGHNT and CDR2 is YYREEE in the germline V gene (reference sequence). The DNA of the CDR3 is TGTGCCAGCAGCCCTACTAGCGGGACTAGGGATGAGCAGTTCTTC. Protein sequence: CASSPTSGTRDEQFF.

This rearrangement joins TRBV28 to TRBJ1-2; D uncertain. Trimming cost V 7 bases and J 2 bases, with 11 bases left between them. Germline loops: CDR1 MDHEN, CDR2 SYDVKM. The CDR3 is 13 residues long. The CDR3 DNA sequence: TGTGCCAGCACCCTAAATACCAACTATGGCTACACCTTC. As protein: CASTLNTNYGYTF.

This chain joins TRBV4-3 and TRBJ2-7; the match to TRBD2 covers 9 bases. Trimming at V came to 0 bases and at J to 3 bases, leaving 6 bases not matched to a gene. This CDR3 has 16 amino acids. Germline V gene lookup returns CDR1 LGHNA and CDR2 YSLEER. The DNA for the CDR3 is TGCGCCAGCAGCCAAGATTGGACTAGCGTCGGCTACGAGCAGTACTTC. Its translation is CASSQDWTSVGYEQYF.

This chain joins TRBV18 and TRBJ2-7; the D is unclear. Germline V gives CDR1 KGHSH, CDR2 LQKENI. Trimming pared 0 bases from V and 6 bases from J, leaving 9 bases between. The CDR3 consists of 13 residues. The CDR3 nucleotides read TGTGCCAGCTCACCACCGGAAGGGTCCGAGCAGTACTTC. Translation gives CASSPPEGSEQYF.

J is TRBJ2-3 and V is TRBV27; 12 bases line up with TRBD2. Per germline, CDR1 MNHEY and CDR2 SMNVEV (reference sequence). This CDR3 has 18 amino acids. The V gene end was trimmed by 7 bases and the J gene end by 3 bases; junction bases not matched to a gene: 14. CDR3 bases: TGTGCCAGCATCCGGAAACTAGCGGGAGGATCGGTAACAGATACGCAGTATTTT. Its protein product is CASIRKLAGGSVTDTQYF.

The chain uses TRBV3-1 and TRBJ1-2; perhaps TRBD1 as D (6 bases). Germline assignment: CDR1 LGHDT and CDR2 YNNKEL (reference sequence). The ends were cut back, 1 base at V and 4 bases at J, with 16 bases in the middle. This CDR3 spans 16 amino acids. The CDR3 region is CASSQAASDSLYGYTF. The DNA of the CDR3 is TGTGCCAGCAGCCAAGCTGCATCGGACAGCCTCTATGGCTACACCTTC.

The CDR3 DNA sequence: TGTGCCGACCGGACGAACACTGAAGCTTTCTTT. Encoded protein: CADRTNTEAFF. The chain uses TRBV2 and TRBJ1-1, with D unclear. Germline CDR1 is SNHLY and CDR2 is FYNNEI. This CDR3 region has 11 residues. Trimming removed 11 bases from V and 1 base from J, with 8 bases in between.